This TCR beta chain was profiled in a study of blood T cell repertoires in COVID-19. As for the study in general: The United States, Italy and Spain supplied acute and convalescent COVID-19 samples.

The CDR3 is made up of 15 amino acids. Per the germline V gene, CDR1 is SGHTA and CDR2 is FQGNSA. V lost 2 bases and J lost 5, with 13 bases in between. The table lists this clone with a count of one. Sequencing was performed with immunoSEQ multiplex PCR; in TCRdb, only in-frame clones are kept and a portion is missing. The sample lists 110,000 to 150,000 clones, 80% to 85% occurring once. The chain carries TRBV7-2 and TRBJ1-5, with D perhaps matching TRBD1 (5 bases). This clonotype was sampled from a human donor in a cohort sampled during active COVID-19. Sequencing was performed on peripheral blood. Written as DNA, the CDR3 is TGTGCCAGCAGCTTAATGATAGGGGCCCATCAGCCCCAGCATTTT. This translates into CASSLMIGAHQPQHF.